This T cell receptor (beta chain) was obtained from a study of glioma-infiltrating T cells. Study summary: Glioblastomas were WHO grade IV, sampled at first diagnosis; low-grade were grade II. Before surgery, glioma patients received dexamethasone for at most six days. Study conclusions and caveats: CDR3 overlap between tissue and blood was very small.

CDR1 and CDR2 (germline): SEHNR, FQNEAQ (reference sequence). This CDR3 contains 17 residues. The V end lost 5 bases, the J end lost 0 bases, and 18 bases lay between the germline ends. To note about this clonotype: What it binds is unknown.

TCR alpha and beta CDR3 regions were amplified from RNA using iRepertoire nested multiplex PCR. For one-step reverse transcription and amplification, 100-400 ng of tissue mRNA or PBMC total RNA was used. From the multiplex PCR reads, TCRdb called clonotypes with MiXCR, one entry per CDR3 protein. The sample lists about 400,000 distinct CDR3 sequences; roughly two fifths were seen once. Material: glioma tissue, nonneoplastic brain tissue, or PBMCs (not recorded which). The receptor comes from a human donor with low-grade glioma or glioblastoma, undergoing nonglioma brain surgery, or in good health (not recorded which). The V call is TRBV7-9, the J call TRBJ2-3; no reliable D call. The CDR3 sequence is CASSPGRSAPSTDTQYF. CDR3 nucleotides: TGTGCCAGCAGCCCAGGCCGTAGTGCTCCGAGCACAGATACGCAGTATTTT.